The 27 T cell receptor beta chains listed next were all sequenced from one sample in a study of T cells in Graves' hyperthyroidism and ophthalmopathy. TCR beta CDR3 regions were amplified from RNA transcripts. During a first-round RT-PCR of the TCR CDR3, the HTBI primer set was used. TCRdb redid the calling of the multiplex PCR reads with MiXCR, one entry per CDR3 protein. Altogether under 350,000 distinct CDR3 sequences are present, about 17% being singletons, with the ten largest covering approximately 60%. The sequenced sample consisted of blood. Receptor source: a woman aged 60 to 75 with Graves' ophthalmopathy.

This chain links TRBV5-6 with TRBJ1-1; a possible D gene is TRBD1 (5 bases). CDR3 length: 16 residues. CDR1 is SGHDT and CDR2 is YYEEEE in the germline V gene. The V end lost 6 bases, the J end lost 3 bases, and 21 bases lay between the germline ends. The CDR3 coding sequence is TGTGCCAGCACCCCTAACCGAGGGCGGGGGGACACTGAAGCTTTCTTT. This sequence encodes CASTPNRGRGDTEAFF.

The chain links TRBV7-2 to TRBJ2-2; 7 positions agree with TRBD2. The CDR3 has 14 residues. CDR1 is SGHTA and CDR2 is FQGNSA in the germline V gene. J was trimmed by 4 bases and V by 9 bases; bases with no gene match: 8. In DNA form, the CDR3 reads TGTGCCAGGTCGGGAGGTGGAAGCACCGGGGAGCTGTTTTTT. Its translation: CARSGGGSTGELFF.

This chain connects TRBV19 to TRBJ2-1; tentative D call: TRBD2 (6 bases). Per germline, CDR1 LNHDA and CDR2 SQIVND (reference sequence). This CDR3 contains 16 residues. V was shortened by 3 bases and J by 7 bases, with 19 bases between the two germline ends. The CDR3 is CASSIRGGLNANEQFF. CDR3 coding DNA: TGTGCCAGTAGTATTAGGGGAGGCCTAAACGCGAATGAGCAGTTCTTC.

The chain carries TRBV7-2 and TRBJ2-7; 15 bases are a match to TRBD2. V trimming: 5 bases; J trimming: 2 bases; junction bases outside the gene matches: 13. The length of the CDR3 is 19 residues. Germline CDR1 is SGHTA and CDR2 is FQGNSA. The CDR3 nucleotides read TGTGCCAGCAGCCAGATCGGACTAGCGGGGGGGAATCAAACCTACGAGCAGTACTTC. It codes for CASSQIGLAGGNQTYEQYF.

This clonotype has ten or more counts. The rearrangement uses TRBV15 and TRBJ1-2; 9 bases match TRBD1. CDR3 length: 15 residues. Germline CDR1 and CDR2: LNHNV and YYDKDF (reference sequence). The CDR3 DNA reads as TGTGCGAGCCATACAGGGGGACAGGGAAACTATGGCTACACCTTC. It translates to CASHTGGQGNYGYTF.

This chain links TRBV29-1 with TRBJ1-1, with 7 bases matching TRBD1. Per the germline V gene, CDR1 is SQVTM and CDR2 is ANQGSEA. CDR3 length: 15 residues. V dropped 3 bases and J dropped 6; count of bases not matched to a gene: 13. In DNA, the CDR3 is TGCAGCGTTGATTCCCGGGTTAACCAGGGGGCTGAAGCTTTCTTT. Amino acids: CSVDSRVNQGAEAFF.

V and J are TRBV25-1 and TRBJ1-4, with no clear D. CDR3 length: 11 amino acids. Germline values: CDR1 MGHDK, CDR2 SYGVNS. V shed 3 bases and J shed 8 bases, with 4 bases lying between them. CDR3 sequence (DNA): TGTGCCAGCAGTGAGCAAGAAAAACTGTTTTTT. It is translated as CASSEQEKLFF. Supplemented by reference TRBV25-1 and TRBJ1-4, the full variable domain reads EADIYQTPRYLVIGTGKKITLECSQTMGHDKMYWYQQDPGMELHLIHYSYGVNSTEKGDLSSESTVSRIRTEHFPLTLESARPSHTSQYLCASSEQEKLFFGSGTQLSVL.

This clonotype was counted at least ten times. The V call is TRBV12-3 or TRBV12-4, the J call TRBJ2-7; tentatively, D is TRBD2 (6 bases). Trimming removed 3 bases from V and 3 bases from J, with 9 bases in between. The CDR3 runs to 13 residues. The CDR3 nucleotides are TGTGCCAGCAGTTTGGAGGGACGCTACGAGCAGTACTTC. It is translated as CASSLEGRYEQYF.

This clonotype was seen at least ten times. The gene calls are TRBV12-3 or TRBV12-4 and TRBJ2-7; the D gene could be TRBD1 or TRBD2 (5 bases each). The CDR3 extends over 13 amino acids. Trimming cost V 5 bases and J 6 bases, with 14 bases left between them. The DNA for the CDR3 is TGTGCCAGCAGTCGGGACCCCGATAGCGAGCAGTACTTC. Its protein product is CASSRDPDSEQYF.

This clonotype was picked up a small number of times. The V and J genes are TRBV20-1 and TRBJ2-1, with 9 positions matching TRBD2. The CDR3 runs 17 residues. The V and J ends lost 4 bases and 4 bases, in that order; junction bases with no gene match: 14. Germline values: CDR1 DFQATT, CDR2 SNEGSKA (reference sequence). The chain's CDR3 is CSAIHRLADPLYNEQFF. DNA for the CDR3: TGCAGTGCTATTCACAGACTAGCGGACCCGCTTTACAATGAGCAGTTCTTC.

This clonotype was counted many times. The chain uses TRBV12-3 or TRBV12-4 and TRBJ2-5; D perhaps matches TRBD1 (5 bases). The CDR3 sequence is 13 residues long. V lost 10 bases and J lost 0, with 12 bases in between. The CDR3 region has the DNA TGTGCCACCCGGCACAGGAACCAAGAGACCCAGTACTTC. Translating it yields CATRHRNQETQYF.

Ten or more counts support this clonotype. V usage is TRBV9 and J usage is TRBJ2-3; TRBD1 aligns across 7 bases. Germline V gene lookup returns CDR1 SGDLS and CDR2 YYNGEE. The CDR3 covers 15 residues. Losses at the gene ends were 0 bases for V and 4 bases for J; bases not matched to a gene: 5. The CDR3 protein is CASSVAGQTADTQYF. CDR3 nucleotides: TGTGCCAGCAGCGTAGCGGGACAGACAGCAGATACGCAGTATTTT.

The chain joins TRBV7-9 to TRBJ1-1; 8 nucleotides match TRBD1. Germline V gene data show CDR1 as SEHNR and CDR2 as FQNEAQ (reference sequence). The trim removed 5 bases at V and 5 bases at J, leaving 13 bases unmatched. The CDR3 runs to 16 residues. Here the CDR3 DNA reads TGTGCCAGCAGCCCCAGGGGGCGCAGGGGCATGACTGAAGCTTTCTTT. It codes for CASSPRGRRGMTEAFF.

This clonotype has at least ten counts. The chain employs TRBV12-3 or TRBV12-4 and TRBJ2-3; maybe TRBD2 (6 bases). The ends were cut back, 3 bases at V and 0 bases at J, with 19 bases in the middle. The CDR3 contains 18 residues. CDR3 protein: CASSFLAGPRASTDTQYF. The CDR3 DNA follows: TGTGCCAGCAGTTTTTTGGCGGGGCCCCGTGCTAGCACAGATACGCAGTATTTT.

The J gene is TRBJ2-7, the V gene TRBV5-8, with D perhaps matching TRBD1 (5 bases). CDR1 SGHTS and CDR2 YDEGEE come from the germline V gene. This CDR3 comprises 15 residues. Trimming took off 4 bases at V and 4 bases at J, with 18 bases between the two ends. In nucleotides, the CDR3 is TGTGCCAGCAGCCTGGACGGGCAGGGTTATTACGAGCAGTACTTC. Residues: CASSLDGQGYYEQYF.

The chain employs TRBV9 and TRBJ1-1; D is ambiguous. Germline-derived CDR1 and CDR2 are SGDLS and YYNGEE. V dropped 3 bases and J dropped 3 bases, with 12 bases sitting between them. The CDR3 is made up of 14 amino acids. The DNA of the CDR3 is TGTGCCAGCAGCGGACCCGGGAGGGACACTGAAGCTTTCTTT. Encoded protein: CASSGPGRDTEAFF.

This clonotype was detected many times. The rearrangement links TRBV7-2 to TRBJ1-6; a weak D match, TRBD1 (5 bases). This CDR3 region has 14 residues. Looked up from germline, CDR1 is SGHTA and CDR2 is FQGNSA. The ends were cut back, 5 bases at V and 5 bases at J, with 10 bases in the middle. CDR3 sequence reads: CASSPQGNNSPLHF. The CDR3 DNA reads TGTGCCAGCAGCCCCCAGGGTAATAATTCACCCCTCCACTTT.

CDR3 amino acids: CASSTHHGPTYSLSYNEQFF. In nucleotides, the CDR3 is TGTGCCAGCAGCACTCACCACGGACCGACTTACAGTTTGTCCTACAATGAGCAGTTCTTC. The chain has TRBV7-2 and TRBJ2-1; D call uncertain. CDR3 size: 20 residues. The germline gives CDR1 SGHTA, CDR2 FQGNSA. Trimming stripped 5 bases from V and 1 base from J, with 27 bases between.

This clonotype was picked up many times. CDR3 sequence: CASSGQGHQETQYF. The CDR3 DNA is TGTGCCAGCTCAGGACAGGGACATCAAGAGACCCAGTACTTC. The chain uses TRBV18 and TRBJ2-5, with 8 positions matching TRBD1. CDR1 is KGHSH, CDR2 LQKENI, per germline. V lost 5 bases and J lost 2; bases outside the gene matches: 4. The CDR3 has 14 amino acids.

This clonotype was seen a few times. The chain has TRBV6-6 and TRBJ1-5; D gene unclear. Germline V gene data show CDR1 as MNHNY and CDR2 as SVGAGI (reference sequence). This CDR3 comprises 18 residues. V dropped 0 bases and J dropped 0 bases, with 15 bases sitting between them. The DNA of the CDR3 is TGTGCCAGCAGTTACTCGATTACAGATAGATATAGCAATCAGCCCCAGCATTTT. It specifies CASSYSITDRYSNQPQHF.

This chain joins TRBV10-1 and TRBJ1-1; D possibly corresponds to TRBD1 (5 bases). Germline assignment: CDR1 WNHNN and CDR2 SYGVQD (reference sequence). The CDR3 length is 14 residues. The germline V and J ends were trimmed by 0 bases and 5 bases, with 10 bases remaining between them. As DNA, the CDR3 is TGCGCCAGCAGTGAGTCAGGCAGGGTTACTGAAGCTTTCTTT. It is translated as CASSESGRVTEAFF.

This clonotype has a count of ten or more. The chain combines TRBV6-5 with TRBJ2-7, with 11 bases that match TRBD1. The CDR3 extends over 15 amino acids. Germline CDR1 and CDR2: MNHEY and SVGAGI. J gave up 6 bases and V 2 bases, and 6 bases lay outside the gene matches. The DNA for the CDR3 is TGTGCCAGCAGTTACAAGGACAGGGGGCGGGTCGAGCAGTACTTC. Its translation is CASSYKDRGRVEQYF.

In this sample, this clonotype turned up many times. This sequence joins TRBV7-9 and TRBJ1-5, with D possibly matching TRBD1 (6 bases). Germline values: CDR1 SEHNR, CDR2 FQNEAQ (reference sequence). Trimming pared 5 bases from V and 7 bases from J, leaving 12 bases between. This CDR3 region has 13 residues. In nucleotides, the CDR3 is TGTGCCAGCAGCGCAGGCGGGGGCCAGCCCCAGCATTTT. Protein: CASSAGGGQPQHF.

This clonotype came up a few times. The V call is TRBV10-1, the J call TRBJ2-5; TRBD1 matches at 10 bases. With 3 bases clipped from V and 2 bases from J, the junction kept 3 bases outside the gene matches. The CDR3 spans 15 residues. Germline loops: CDR1 WNHNN, CDR2 SYGVQD (reference sequence). The CDR3 DNA reads TGCGCCAGCAGTGATGCGGGACAGGGGCAAGAGACCCAGTACTTC. Translation: CASSDAGQGQETQYF.

This clonotype occurred many times. The chain uses TRBV7-6 and TRBJ2-7; TRBD2 agrees at 10 bases. The CDR3 totals 17 residues. The J segment lost 5 bases and the V segment lost 1 base, leaving 11 bases of the junction unmatched. The V gene's germline CDR1 is SGHVS and CDR2 FNYEAQ. CDR3 protein: CASSLGSASGGRNEQYF. DNA of the CDR3: TGTGCCAGCAGCTTAGGATCAGCTAGCGGGGGACGAAACGAGCAGTACTTC.

The V gene is TRBV4-3, the J gene TRBJ2-1, with 11 bases lining up with TRBD2. With 4 bases clipped from V and 6 bases from J, the junction kept 2 bases outside the gene matches. This CDR3 has 14 residues. The germline V gene has CDR1 LGHNA and CDR2 YSLEER. The CDR3 reads CASSLGLAVNEQFF. In DNA, the CDR3 is TGCGCCAGCAGCCTGGGACTAGCGGTCAATGAGCAGTTCTTC.

The V and J genes are TRBV20-1 and TRBJ1-4; TRBD1 aligns across 8 bases. J gave up 1 base and V 0 bases, and 4 bases lay outside the gene matches. This CDR3 is built from 16 residues. The germline gives CDR1 DFQATT, CDR2 SNEGSKA (reference sequence). CDR3 loop: CSAREDRVLTNEKLFF. The CDR3 region has the DNA TGCAGTGCTAGAGAGGACAGGGTACTAACTAATGAAAAACTGTTTTTT.